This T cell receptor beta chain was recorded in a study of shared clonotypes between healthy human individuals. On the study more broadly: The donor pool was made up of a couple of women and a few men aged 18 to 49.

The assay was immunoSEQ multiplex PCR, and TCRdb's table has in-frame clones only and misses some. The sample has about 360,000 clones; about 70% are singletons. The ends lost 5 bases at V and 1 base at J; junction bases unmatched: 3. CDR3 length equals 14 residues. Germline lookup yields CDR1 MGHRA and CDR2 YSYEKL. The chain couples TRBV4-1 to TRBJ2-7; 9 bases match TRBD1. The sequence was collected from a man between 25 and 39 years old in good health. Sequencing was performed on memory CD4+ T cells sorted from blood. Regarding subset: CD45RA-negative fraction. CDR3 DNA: TGCGCCAGCAGCACCGGGACAGGGTCCTACGAGCAGTACTTC. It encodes CASSTGTGSYEQYF.